This TCR beta chain comes out of a study of Graves' ophthalmopathy and Graves' hyperthyroidism. Amplification targeted the TCR beta CDR3 regions, with RNA transcripts as the source material. After a first-round RT-PCR with HTBI primers, a second-round multiplex PCR was run. TCRdb reprocessed the multiplex PCR reads with MiXCR, giving one entry per CDR3 protein. The sample holds about 600,000 distinct CDR3 sequences; 35% to 40% are singletons and the top ten take about 4%. V lost 0 bases and J lost 2; bases outside the gene matches: 4. This CDR3 comprises 17 residues. Germline CDR1 reads LNHNV; CDR2 reads YYDKDF (reference sequence). Study-wide findings and caveats: The model achieved approximately 71% sensitivity and over 72% specificity for ophthalmopathy progression. A model built from 13 signatures distinguished ophthalmopathy from stable hyperthyroidism with 85% to 90% sensitivity and approximately 80% specificity.

There are many counts of this clonotype. Its antigen is as yet unknown. The hyperthyroidism patients had a new diagnosis of under 2 months' duration and were aged 18 to 65. The TCR was taken from an adult man with Graves' hyperthyroidism. The V and J genes are TRBV15 and TRBJ2-7, with 13 bases that match TRBD2. Sequencing was performed on peripheral blood or thyroid tissue (not recorded which). The DNA of the CDR3 is TGTGCCACCAGCAGAGAAAGGGGACTAGCGGGGACCTACGAGCAGTACTTC. Translating gives CATSRERGLAGTYEQYF.